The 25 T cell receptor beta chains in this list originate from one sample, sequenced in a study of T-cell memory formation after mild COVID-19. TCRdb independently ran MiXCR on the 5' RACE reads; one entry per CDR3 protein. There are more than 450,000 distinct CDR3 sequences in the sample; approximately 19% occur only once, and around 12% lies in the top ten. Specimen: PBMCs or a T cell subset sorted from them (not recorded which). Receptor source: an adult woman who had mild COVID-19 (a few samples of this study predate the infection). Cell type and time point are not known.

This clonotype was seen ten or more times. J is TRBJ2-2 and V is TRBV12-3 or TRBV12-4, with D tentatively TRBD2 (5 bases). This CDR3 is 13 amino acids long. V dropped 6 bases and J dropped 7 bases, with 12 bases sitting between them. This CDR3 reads CASRDPGDGELFF. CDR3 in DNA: TGTGCCAGCAGGGACCCCGGGGACGGGGAGCTGTTTTTT.

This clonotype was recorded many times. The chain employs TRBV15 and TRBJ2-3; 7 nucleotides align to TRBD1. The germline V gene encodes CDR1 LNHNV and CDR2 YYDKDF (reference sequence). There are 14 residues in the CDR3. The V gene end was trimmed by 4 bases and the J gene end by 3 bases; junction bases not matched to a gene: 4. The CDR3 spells CATSTRQGTDTQYF. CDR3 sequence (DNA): TGTGCCACCAGCACCCGACAGGGAACAGATACGCAGTATTTT.

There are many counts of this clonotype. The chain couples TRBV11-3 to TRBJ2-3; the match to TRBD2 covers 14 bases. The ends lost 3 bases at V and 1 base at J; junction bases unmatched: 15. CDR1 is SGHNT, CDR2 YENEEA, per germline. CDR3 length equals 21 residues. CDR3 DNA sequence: TGTGCCAGCAGCTTCCACCGACTAGCGGGAGGGCCATACGTAGGCACAGATACGCAGTATTTT. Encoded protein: CASSFHRLAGGPYVGTDTQYF.

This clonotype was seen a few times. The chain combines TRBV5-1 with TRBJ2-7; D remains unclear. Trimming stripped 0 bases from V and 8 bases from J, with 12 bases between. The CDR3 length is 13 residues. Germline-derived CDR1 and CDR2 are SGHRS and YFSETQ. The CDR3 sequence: CASSLAGQSKQYF. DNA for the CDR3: TGCGCCAGCAGCTTGGCCGGGCAGAGCAAGCAGTACTTC.

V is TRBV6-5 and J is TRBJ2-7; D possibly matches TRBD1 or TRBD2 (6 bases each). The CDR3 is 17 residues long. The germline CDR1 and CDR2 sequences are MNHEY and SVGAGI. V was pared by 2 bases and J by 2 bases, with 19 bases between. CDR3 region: CASSYAALGGDPYEQYF. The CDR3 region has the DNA TGTGCCAGCAGTTACGCCGCTTTGGGGGGCGACCCCTACGAGCAGTACTTC.

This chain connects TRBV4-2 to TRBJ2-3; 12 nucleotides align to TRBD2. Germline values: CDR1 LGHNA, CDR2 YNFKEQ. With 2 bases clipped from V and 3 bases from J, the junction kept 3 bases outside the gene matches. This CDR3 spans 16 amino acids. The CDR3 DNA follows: TGTGCCAGCAGCCAACTAGCGGGAGGGATGACAGATACGCAGTATTTT. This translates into CASSQLAGGMTDTQYF.

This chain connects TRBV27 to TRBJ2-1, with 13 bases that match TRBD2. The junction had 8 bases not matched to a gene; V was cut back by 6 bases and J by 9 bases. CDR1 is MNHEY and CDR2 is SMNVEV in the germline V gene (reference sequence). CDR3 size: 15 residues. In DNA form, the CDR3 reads TGTGCCAGCAGCCCGGGACTAGCGGGAAGTACTGAGCAGTTCTTC. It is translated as CASSPGLAGSTEQFF.

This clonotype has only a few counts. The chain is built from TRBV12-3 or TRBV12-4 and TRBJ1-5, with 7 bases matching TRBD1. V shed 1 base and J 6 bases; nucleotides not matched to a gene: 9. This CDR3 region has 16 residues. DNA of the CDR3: TGTGCCAGCAGTTTAGGTGGGAACAGGGGATCTCAGCCCCAGCATTTT. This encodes CASSLGGNRGSQPQHF.

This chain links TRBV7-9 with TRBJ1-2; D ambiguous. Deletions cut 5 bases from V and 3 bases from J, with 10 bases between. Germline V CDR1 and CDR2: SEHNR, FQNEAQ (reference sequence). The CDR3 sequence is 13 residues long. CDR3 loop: CASSNGEHYGYTF. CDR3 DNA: TGTGCCAGCAGCAACGGGGAACACTATGGCTACACCTTC.

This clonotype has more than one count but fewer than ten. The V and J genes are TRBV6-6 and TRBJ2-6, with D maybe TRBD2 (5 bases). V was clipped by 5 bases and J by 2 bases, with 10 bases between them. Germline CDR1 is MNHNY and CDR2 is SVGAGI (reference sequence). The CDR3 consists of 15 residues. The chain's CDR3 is CASSQEGTGANVLTF. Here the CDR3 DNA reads TGTGCCAGCAGTCAAGAGGGCACTGGGGCCAACGTCCTGACTTTC.

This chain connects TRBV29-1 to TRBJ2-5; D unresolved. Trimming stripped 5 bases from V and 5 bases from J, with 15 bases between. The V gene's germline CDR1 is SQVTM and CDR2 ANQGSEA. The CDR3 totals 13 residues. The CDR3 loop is CSVPGVPRETQYF. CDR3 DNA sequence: TGCAGCGTTCCTGGGGTGCCCAGGGAGACCCAGTACTTC.

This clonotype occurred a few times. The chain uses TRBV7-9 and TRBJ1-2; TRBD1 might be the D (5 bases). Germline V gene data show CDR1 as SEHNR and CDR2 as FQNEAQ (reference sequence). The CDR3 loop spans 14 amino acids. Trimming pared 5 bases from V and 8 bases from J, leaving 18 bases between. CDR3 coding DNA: TGTGCCAGCAGCACGACTGACGGGGCGAGGGGCTACACCTTC. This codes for CASSTTDGARGYTF.

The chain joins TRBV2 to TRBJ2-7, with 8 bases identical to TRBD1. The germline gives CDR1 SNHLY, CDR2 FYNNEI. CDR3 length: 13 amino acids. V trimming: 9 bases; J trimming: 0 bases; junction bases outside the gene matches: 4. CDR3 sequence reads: CASQTGVSYEQYF. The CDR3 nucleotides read TGTGCCAGTCAGACAGGGGTCTCCTACGAGCAGTACTTC.

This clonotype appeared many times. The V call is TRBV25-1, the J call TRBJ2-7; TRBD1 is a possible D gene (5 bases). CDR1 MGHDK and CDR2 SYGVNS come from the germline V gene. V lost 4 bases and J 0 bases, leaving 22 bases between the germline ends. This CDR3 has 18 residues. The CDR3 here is CASSATPIDSVSSYEQYF. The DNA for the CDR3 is TGTGCCAGCAGTGCGACTCCGATCGACAGTGTCAGCTCCTACGAGCAGTACTTC.

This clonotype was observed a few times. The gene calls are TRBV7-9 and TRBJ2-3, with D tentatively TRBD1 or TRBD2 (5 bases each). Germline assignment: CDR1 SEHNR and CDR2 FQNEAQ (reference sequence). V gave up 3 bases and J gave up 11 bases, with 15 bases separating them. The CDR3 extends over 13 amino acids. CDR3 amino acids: CASSLMGVWRQYF. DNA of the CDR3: TGTGCCAGCAGCTTGATGGGGGTTTGGAGGCAGTATTTT.

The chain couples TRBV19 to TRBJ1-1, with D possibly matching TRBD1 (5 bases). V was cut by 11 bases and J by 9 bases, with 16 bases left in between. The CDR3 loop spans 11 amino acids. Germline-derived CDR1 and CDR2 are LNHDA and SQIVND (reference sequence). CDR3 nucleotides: TGTGCCTCTGAGTGGGGGGGAAAAGCTTTCTTT. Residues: CASEWGGKAFF.

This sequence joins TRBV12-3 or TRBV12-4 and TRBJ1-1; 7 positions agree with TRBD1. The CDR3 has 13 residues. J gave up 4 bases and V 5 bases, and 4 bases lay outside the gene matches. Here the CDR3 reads CASSLKGATEAFF. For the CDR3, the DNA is TGTGCCAGCAGTCTTAAGGGGGCCACTGAAGCTTTCTTT.

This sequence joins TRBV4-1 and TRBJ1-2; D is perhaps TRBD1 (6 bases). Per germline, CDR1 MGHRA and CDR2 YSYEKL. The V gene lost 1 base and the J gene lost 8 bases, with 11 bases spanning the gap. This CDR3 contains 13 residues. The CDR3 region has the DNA TGCGCCAGCAGCCAAGCTCCACAGGGCGGCTACACCTTC. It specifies CASSQAPQGGYTF.

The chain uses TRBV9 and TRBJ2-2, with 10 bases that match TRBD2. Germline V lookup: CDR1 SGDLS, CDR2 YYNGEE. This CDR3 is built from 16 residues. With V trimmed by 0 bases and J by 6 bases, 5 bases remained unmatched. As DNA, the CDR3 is TGTGCCAGCAGCGTAGCAAGCGGGGGGGGCCCCGGGGAGCTGTTTTTT. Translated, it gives CASSVASGGGPGELFF.

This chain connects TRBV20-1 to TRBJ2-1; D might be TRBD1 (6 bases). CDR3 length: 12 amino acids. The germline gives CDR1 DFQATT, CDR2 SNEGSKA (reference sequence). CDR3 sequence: CSSPDRHNEQFF. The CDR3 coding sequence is TGCAGCAGCCCAGACAGGCACAATGAGCAGTTCTTC.

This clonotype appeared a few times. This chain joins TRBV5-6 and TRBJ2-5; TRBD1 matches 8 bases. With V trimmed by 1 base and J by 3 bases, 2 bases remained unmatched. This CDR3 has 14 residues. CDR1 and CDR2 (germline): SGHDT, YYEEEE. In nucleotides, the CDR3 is TGTGCCAGCAGCTTGAAACAGGGGGAAGAGACCCAGTACTTC. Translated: CASSLKQGEETQYF.

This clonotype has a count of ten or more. The CDR3 loop reads CASRGTSGETQYF. Written as DNA, the CDR3 is TGTGCCAGCAGAGGGACTAGCGGAGAGACCCAGTACTTC. The V and J genes are TRBV12-3 or TRBV12-4 and TRBJ2-5, with 11 bases identical to TRBD2. Unmatched junction bases numbered 1, after V lost 6 bases and J lost 4 bases. The CDR3 extends over 13 amino acids.

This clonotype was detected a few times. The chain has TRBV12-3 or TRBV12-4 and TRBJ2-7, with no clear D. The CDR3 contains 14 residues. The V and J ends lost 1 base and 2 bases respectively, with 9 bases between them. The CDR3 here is CASSLVSSPYEQYF. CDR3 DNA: TGTGCCAGCAGTTTAGTCTCTTCCCCCTACGAGCAGTACTTC.

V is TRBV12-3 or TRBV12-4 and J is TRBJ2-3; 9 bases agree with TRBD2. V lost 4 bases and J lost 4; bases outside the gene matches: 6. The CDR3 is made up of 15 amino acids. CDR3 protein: CASSSSGADADTQYF. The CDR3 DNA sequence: TGTGCCAGCAGTTCTAGCGGGGCTGATGCAGATACGCAGTATTTT.

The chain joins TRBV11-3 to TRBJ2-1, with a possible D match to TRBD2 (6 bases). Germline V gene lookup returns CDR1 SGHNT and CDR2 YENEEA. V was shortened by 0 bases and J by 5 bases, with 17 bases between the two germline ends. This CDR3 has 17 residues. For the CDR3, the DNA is TGTGCCAGCAGCTTAGATACGGAGGGGTACGGAGACAATGAGCAGTTCTTC. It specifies CASSLDTEGYGDNEQFF.